This T cell receptor beta chain was profiled in a study of memory CD4+ T cells and cytomegalovirus serostatus. On the study more broadly: Healthy Belgian adult donors included roughly ten CMV-positive and 20 to 30 CMV-negative people.

Assay: immunoSEQ multiplex PCR; the TCRdb copy retains only in-frame clones and omits some. Of around 44,000 clones in the sample, around 78% were seen once. Single viable CD3+CD4+CD8-CD45RO+ cells were sorted as the memory CD4+ T cells. Positive selection with CD4 microbeads enriched total CD4+ T cells. V dropped 6 bases and J dropped 7; count of bases not matched to a gene: 10. CDR1 is MNHNY, CDR2 SVGAGI, per germline (reference sequence). CDR3 size: 14 residues. The V gene is TRBV6-6, the J gene TRBJ2-7; TRBD2 matches at 9 bases. This receptor was obtained from an adult in good health and CMV-seronegative. Sequences were obtained from memory CD4+ T cells from blood. CDR3 region: CASRPAGGAQEQYF. CDR3 nucleotide sequence: TGTGCCAGCAGACCGGCGGGGGGGGCGCAAGAGCAGTACTTC.